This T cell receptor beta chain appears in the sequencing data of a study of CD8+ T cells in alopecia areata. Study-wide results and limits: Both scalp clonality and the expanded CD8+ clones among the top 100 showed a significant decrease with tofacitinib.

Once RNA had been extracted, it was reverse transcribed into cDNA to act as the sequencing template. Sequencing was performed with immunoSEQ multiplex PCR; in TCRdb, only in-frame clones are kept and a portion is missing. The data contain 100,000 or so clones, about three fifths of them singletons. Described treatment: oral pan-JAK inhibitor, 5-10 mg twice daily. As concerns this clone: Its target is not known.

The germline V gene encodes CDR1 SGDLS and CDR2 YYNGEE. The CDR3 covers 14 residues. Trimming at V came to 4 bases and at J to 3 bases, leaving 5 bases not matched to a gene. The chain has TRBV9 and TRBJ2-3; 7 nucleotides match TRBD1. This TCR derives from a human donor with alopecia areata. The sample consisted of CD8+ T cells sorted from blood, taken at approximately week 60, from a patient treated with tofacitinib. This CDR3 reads CASSNDRVTDTQYF. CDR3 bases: TGTGCCAGCAGCAACGACAGGGTTACAGATACGCAGTATTTT. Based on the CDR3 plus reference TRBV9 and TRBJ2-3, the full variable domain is DSGVTQTPKHLITATGQRVTLRCSPRSGDLSVYWYQQSLDQGLQFLIQYYNGEERAKGNILERFSAQQFPDLHSELNLSSLELGDSALYFCASSNDRVTDTQYFGPGTRLTVL.